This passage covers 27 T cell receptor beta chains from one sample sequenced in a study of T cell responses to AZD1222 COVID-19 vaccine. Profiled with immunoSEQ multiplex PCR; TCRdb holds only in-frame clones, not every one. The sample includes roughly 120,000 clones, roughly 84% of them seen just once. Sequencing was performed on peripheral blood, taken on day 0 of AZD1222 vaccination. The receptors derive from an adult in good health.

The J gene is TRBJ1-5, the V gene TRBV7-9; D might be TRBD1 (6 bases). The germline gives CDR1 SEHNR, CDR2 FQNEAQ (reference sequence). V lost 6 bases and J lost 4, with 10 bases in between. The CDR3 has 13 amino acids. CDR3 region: CASSYRDNQPQHF. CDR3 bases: TGTGCCAGCAGTTACAGGGATAATCAGCCCCAGCATTTT.

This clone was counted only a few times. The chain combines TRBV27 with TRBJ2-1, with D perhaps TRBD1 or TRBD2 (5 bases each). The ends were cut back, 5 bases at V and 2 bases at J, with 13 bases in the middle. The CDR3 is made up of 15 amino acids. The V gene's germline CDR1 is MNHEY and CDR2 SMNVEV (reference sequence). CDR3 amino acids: CASSLRDRAYNEQFF. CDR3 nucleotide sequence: TGTGCCAGCAGTCTCAGGGACCGGGCCTACAATGAGCAGTTCTTC.

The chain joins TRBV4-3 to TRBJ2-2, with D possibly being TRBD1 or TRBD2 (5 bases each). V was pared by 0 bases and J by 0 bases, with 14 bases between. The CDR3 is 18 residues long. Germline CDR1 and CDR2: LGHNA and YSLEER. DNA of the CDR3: TGCGCCAGCAGCCAAGATCGGTTCGGGACCCCGAACACCGGGGAGCTGTTTTTT. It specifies CASSQDRFGTPNTGELFF.

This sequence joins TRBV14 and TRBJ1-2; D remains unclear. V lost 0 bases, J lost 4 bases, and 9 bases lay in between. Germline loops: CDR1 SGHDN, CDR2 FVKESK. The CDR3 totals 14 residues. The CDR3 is CASSQDPRTYGYTF. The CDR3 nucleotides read TGTGCCAGCAGCCAAGACCCTCGGACCTATGGCTACACCTTC. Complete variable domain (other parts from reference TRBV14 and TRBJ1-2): EAGVTQFPSHSVIEKGQTVTLRCDPISGHDNLYWYRRVMGKEIKFLLHFVKESKQDESGMPNNRFLAERTGGTYSTLKVQPAELEDSGVYFCASSQDPRTYGYTFGSGTRLTVV.

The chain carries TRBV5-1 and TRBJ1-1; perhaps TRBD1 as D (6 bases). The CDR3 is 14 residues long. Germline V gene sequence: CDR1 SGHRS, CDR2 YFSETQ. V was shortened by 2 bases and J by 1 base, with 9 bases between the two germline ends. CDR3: CASSLGGPNTEAFF. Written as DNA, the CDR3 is TGCGCCAGCAGCTTAGGGGGACCGAACACTGAAGCTTTCTTT.

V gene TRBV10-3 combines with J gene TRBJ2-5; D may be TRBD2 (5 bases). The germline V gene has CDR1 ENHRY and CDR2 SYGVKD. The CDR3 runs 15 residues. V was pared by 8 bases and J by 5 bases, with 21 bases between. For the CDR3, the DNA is TGTGCCATCGGAGAGGGAGCGCCCCTGAGGGAGACCCAGTACTTC. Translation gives CAIGEGAPLRETQYF.

The CDR3 coding sequence is TGTGCCAGCAGCCGTAAGAGTGGGGAGTACGAGCAGTACTTC. This encodes CASSRKSGEYEQYF. The chain employs TRBV7-2 and TRBJ2-7, with D possibly matching TRBD2 (5 bases). The CDR3 runs to 14 residues. CDR1 SGHTA and CDR2 FQGNSA come from the germline V gene. V was shortened by 5 bases and J by 4 bases, with 15 bases between the two germline ends. Full variable domain (missing parts from reference TRBV7-2 and TRBJ2-7): GAGVSQSPSNKVTEKGKDVELRCDPISGHTALYWYRQSLGQGLEFLIYFQGNSAPDKSGLPSDRFSAERTGGSVSTLTIQRTQQEDSAVYLCASSRKSGEYEQYFGPGTRLTVT.

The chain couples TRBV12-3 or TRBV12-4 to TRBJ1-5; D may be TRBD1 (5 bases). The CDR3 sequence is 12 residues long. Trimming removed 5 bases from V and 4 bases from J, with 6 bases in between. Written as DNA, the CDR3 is TGTGCCAGCAGTGACAGAAATCAGCCCCAGCATTTT. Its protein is CASSDRNQPQHF.

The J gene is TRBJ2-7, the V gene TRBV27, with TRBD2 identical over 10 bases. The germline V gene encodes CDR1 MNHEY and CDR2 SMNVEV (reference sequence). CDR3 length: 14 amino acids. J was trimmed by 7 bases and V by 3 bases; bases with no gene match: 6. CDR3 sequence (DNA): TGTGCCAGCAGTTTTAGCGGGGGGTTCGGGGAGCAGTACTTC. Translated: CASSFSGGFGEQYF.

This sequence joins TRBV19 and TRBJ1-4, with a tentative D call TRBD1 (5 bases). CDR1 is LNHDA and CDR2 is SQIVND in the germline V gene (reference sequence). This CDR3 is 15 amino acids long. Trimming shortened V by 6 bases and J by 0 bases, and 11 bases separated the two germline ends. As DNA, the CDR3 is TGTGCCAGTAGCAACAGACAGACAACTAATGAAAAACTGTTTTTT. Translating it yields CASSNRQTTNEKLFF.

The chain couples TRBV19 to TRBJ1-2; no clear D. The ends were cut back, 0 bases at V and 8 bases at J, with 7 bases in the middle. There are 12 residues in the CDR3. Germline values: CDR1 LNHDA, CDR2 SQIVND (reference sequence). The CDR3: CASSIDHQGYTF. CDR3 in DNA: TGTGCCAGTAGTATAGACCACCAGGGCTACACCTTC.

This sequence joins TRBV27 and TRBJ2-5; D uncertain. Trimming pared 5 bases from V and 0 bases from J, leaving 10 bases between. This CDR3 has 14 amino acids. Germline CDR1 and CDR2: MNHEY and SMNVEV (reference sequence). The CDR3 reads CASSPNRYQETQYF. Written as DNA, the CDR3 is TGTGCCAGCAGTCCTAACCGATACCAAGAGACCCAGTACTTC.

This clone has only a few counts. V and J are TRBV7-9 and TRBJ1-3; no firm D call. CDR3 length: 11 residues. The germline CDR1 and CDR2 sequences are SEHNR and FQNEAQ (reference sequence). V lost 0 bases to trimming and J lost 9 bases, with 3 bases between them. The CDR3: CASSLASTIYF. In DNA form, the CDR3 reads TGTGCCAGCAGCTTAGCCAGCACCATATATTTT.

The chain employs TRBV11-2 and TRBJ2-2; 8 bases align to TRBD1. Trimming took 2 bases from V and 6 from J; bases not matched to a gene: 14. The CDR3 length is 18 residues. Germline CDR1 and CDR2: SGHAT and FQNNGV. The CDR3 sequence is CASSLPRWGPGGAGELFF. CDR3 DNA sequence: TGTGCCAGCAGCTTACCCCGGTGGGGTCCAGGGGGCGCCGGGGAGCTGTTTTTT.

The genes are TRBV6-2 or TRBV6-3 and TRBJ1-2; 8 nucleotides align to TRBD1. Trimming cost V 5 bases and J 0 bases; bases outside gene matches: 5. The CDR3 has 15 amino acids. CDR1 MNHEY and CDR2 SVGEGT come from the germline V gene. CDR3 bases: TGTGCCAGCAGTCGAGGACAGGGCGCTAACTATGGCTACACCTTC. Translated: CASSRGQGANYGYTF.

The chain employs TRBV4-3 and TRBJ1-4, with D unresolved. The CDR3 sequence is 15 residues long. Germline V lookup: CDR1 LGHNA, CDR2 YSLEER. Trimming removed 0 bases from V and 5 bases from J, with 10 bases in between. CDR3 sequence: CASSQDRQTNEKLFF. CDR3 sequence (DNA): TGCGCCAGCAGCCAAGATCGGCAGACGAATGAAAAACTGTTTTTT.

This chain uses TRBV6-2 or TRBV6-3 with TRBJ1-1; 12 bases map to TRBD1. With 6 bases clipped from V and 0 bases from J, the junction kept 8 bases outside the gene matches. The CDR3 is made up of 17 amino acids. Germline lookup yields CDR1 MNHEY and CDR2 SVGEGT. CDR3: CASSRDRGRPMNTEAFF. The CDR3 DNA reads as TGTGCCAGCAGCCGGGACAGGGGGCGGCCCATGAACACTGAAGCTTTCTTT.

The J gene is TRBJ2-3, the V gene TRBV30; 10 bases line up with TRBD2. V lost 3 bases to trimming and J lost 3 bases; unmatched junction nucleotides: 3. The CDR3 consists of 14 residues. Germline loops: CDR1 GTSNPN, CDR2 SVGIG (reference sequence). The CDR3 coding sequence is TGTGCCTGGAGCGCAGCGGGAGGGACAGATACGCAGTATTTT. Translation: CAWSAAGGTDTQYF.

CDR3 nucleotides: TGTGCCACCAGCAGAGATAATCGGCCGTACAATGAGCAGTTCTTC. Translating gives CATSRDNRPYNEQFF. This sequence joins TRBV15 and TRBJ2-1, with D unresolved. Trimming took 0 bases from V and 4 from J, leaving 10 bases between them. The CDR3 is 15 residues long. Germline values: CDR1 LNHNV, CDR2 YYDKDF (reference sequence). Filled out from reference TRBV15 and TRBJ2-1, the complete variable domain reads DAMVIQNPRYQVTQFGKPVTLSCSQTLNHNVMYWYQQKSSQAPKLLFHYYDKDFNNEADTPDNFQSRRPNTSFCFLDIRSPGLGDTAMYLCATSRDNRPYNEQFFGPGTRLTVL.

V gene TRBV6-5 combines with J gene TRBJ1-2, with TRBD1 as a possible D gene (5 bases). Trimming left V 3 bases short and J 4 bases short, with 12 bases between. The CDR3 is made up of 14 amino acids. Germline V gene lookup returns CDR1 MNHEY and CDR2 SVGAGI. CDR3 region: CASSYGRERYGYTF. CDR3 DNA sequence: TGTGCCAGCAGTTATGGCAGGGAACGCTATGGCTACACCTTC.

CDR3 nucleotide sequence: TGTGCCAGCCTCAGGGGGGGGTTCGCAGATACGCAGTATTTT. Encoded protein: CASLRGGFADTQYF. J is TRBJ2-3 and V is TRBV6-5; D possibly uses TRBD1 or TRBD2 (7 bases each). Trimming took off 8 bases at V and 4 bases at J, with 16 bases between the two ends. This CDR3 has 14 amino acids. CDR1 and CDR2 from the germline V gene are MNHEY and SVGAGI.

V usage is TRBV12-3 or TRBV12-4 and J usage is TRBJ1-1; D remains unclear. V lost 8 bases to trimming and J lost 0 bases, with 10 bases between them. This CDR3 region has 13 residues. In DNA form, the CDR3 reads TGTGCCAGCGGTATTTTGATGAACACTGAAGCTTTCTTT. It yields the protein CASGILMNTEAFF.

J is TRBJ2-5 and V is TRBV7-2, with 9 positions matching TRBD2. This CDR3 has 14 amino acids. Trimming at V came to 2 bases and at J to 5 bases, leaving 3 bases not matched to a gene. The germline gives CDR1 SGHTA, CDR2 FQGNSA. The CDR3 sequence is CASSLKRGDETQYF. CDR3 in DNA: TGTGCCAGCAGCTTAAAGCGGGGGGATGAGACCCAGTACTTC.

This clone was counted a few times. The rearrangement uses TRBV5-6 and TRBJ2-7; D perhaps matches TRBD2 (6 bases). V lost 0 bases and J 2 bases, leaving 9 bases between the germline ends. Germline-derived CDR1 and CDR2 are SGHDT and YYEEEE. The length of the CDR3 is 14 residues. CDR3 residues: CASSLAGGAYEQYF. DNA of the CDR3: TGTGCCAGCAGCTTGGCTGGAGGGGCCTACGAGCAGTACTTC.

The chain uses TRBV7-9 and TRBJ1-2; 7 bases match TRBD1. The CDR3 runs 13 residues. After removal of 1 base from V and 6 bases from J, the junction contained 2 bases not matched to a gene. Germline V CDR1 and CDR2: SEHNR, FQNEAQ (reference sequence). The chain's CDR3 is CASSLVQGHGYTF. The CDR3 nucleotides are TGTGCCAGCAGCTTAGTACAGGGGCATGGCTACACCTTC.

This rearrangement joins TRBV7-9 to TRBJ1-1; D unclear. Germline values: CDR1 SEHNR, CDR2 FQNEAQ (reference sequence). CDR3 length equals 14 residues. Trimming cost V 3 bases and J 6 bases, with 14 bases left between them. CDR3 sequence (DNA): TGTGCCAGCAGCTTCAAACAGACACCAGCTGAAGCTTTCTTT. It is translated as CASSFKQTPAEAFF.

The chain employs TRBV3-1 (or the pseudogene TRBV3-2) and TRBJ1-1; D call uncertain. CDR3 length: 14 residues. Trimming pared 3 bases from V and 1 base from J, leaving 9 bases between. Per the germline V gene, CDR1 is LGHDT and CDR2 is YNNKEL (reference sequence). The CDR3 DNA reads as TGTGCCAGCAGCCAGGCAGTAGCGAACACTGAAGCTTTCTTT. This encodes CASSQAVANTEAFF.